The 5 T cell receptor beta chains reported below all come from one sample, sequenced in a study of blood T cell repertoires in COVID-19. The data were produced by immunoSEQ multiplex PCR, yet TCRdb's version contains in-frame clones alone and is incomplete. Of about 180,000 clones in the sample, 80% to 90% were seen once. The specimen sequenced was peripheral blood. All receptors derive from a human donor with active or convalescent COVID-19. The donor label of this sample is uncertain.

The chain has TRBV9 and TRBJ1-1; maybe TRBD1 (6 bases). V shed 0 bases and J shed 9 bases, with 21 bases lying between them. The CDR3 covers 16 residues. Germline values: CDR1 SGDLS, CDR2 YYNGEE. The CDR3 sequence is CASSVAGSGRTAQAFF. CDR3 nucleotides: TGTGCCAGCAGCGTAGCTGGGAGTGGGCGGACAGCACAAGCTTTCTTT.

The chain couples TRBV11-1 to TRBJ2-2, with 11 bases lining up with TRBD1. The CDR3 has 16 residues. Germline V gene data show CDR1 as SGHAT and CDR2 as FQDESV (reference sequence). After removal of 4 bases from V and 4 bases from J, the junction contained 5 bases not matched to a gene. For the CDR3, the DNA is TGTGCCAGCAGCTCAAGAGGGACAGGGGGCACCGGGGAGCTGTTTTTT. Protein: CASSSRGTGGTGELFF.

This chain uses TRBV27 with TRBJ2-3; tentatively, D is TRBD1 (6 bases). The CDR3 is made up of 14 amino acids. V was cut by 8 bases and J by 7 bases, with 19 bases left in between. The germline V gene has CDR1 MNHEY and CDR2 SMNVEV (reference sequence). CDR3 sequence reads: CASRLQGQLHTQYF. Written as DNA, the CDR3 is TGTGCCAGCCGGCTACAGGGCCAGTTACATACGCAGTATTTT.

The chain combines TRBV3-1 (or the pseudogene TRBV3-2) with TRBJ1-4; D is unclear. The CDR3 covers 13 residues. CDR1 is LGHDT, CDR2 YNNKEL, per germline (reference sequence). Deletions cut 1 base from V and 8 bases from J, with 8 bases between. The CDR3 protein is CASSQGRHEKLFF. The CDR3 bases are TGTGCCAGCAGCCAAGGTCGACACGAAAAACTGTTTTTT.

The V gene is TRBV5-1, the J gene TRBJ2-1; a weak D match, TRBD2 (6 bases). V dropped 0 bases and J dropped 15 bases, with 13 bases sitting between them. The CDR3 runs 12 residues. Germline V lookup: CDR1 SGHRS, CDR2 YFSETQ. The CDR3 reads CASSLGGDYWFF. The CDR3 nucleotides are TGCGCCAGCAGCTTGGGCGGGGATTATTGGTTCTTC.